This is a list of T cell receptor beta chains from one sample in a study of cytomegalovirus exposure and HLA in healthy donors. Profiled with immunoSEQ multiplex PCR; TCRdb holds only in-frame clones, not every one. This table holds roughly 180,000 clones, less than 85% found once. Sequencing input: PBMCs. Receptors originate from a man between 18 and 35 years old in good health and CMV-seronegative. Each CDR3 is given with its conserved first and last residue. The D gene is left open where the match is weak. Only part of the rows carry a size: once, few, many, or a class if the clone is expanded.

J: TRBJ1-5; size: -; D: -; V: TRBV7-6; CDR3: CASSLAAFSTGGSNQPQHF; DNA: TGTGCCAGCAGCTTAGCTGCTTTTTCGACAGGAGGTAGCAATCAGCCCCAGCATTTT
J: TRBJ2-5; size: -; D: TRBD1; V: TRBV15; CDR3: CATSRSGQGAETQYF; DNA: TGTGCCACCAGCAGATCCGGACAGGGGGCTGAGACCCAGTACTTC
J: TRBJ2-2; size: -; D: TRBD1; V: TRBV9; CDR3: CASSRDRNTGELFF; DNA: TGTGCCAGCAGCCGGGACAGGAACACCGGGGAGCTGTTTTTT
J: TRBJ2-2; size: -; D: -; V: TRBV4-1; CDR3: CASSQGQGPGTGELFF; DNA: TGCGCCAGCAGCCAAGGCCAGGGCCCGGGCACCGGGGAGCTGTTTTTT
J: TRBJ2-7; size: -; D: -; V: TRBV28; CDR3: CASSLVAYEQYF; DNA: TGTGCCAGCAGTTTGGTAGCCTACGAGCAGTACTTC
J: TRBJ2-3; size: -; D: -; V: TRBV19; CDR3: CASSHTGNGKDTQYF; DNA: TGTGCCAGTAGTCATACAGGGAATGGAAAAGATACGCAGTATTTT
J: TRBJ1-6; size: -; D: TRBD1; V: TRBV7-3; CDR3: CASSLILTGVNKDSPLHF; DNA: TGTGCCAGCAGCCTAATCCTAACAGGGGTTAATAAAGATTCACCCCTCCACTTT
J: TRBJ1-5; size: -; D: -; V: TRBV19; CDR3: CATSGVSGQPQHF; DNA: TGTGCCACCTCAGGGGTCTCCGGCCAGCCCCAGCATTTT
J: TRBJ2-7; size: once; D: -; V: TRBV19; CDR3: CASSSVVFYEQYF; DNA: TGTGCCAGTAGCTCTGTAGTTTTCTACGAGCAGTACTTC
J: TRBJ2-3; size: -; D: TRBD2; V: TRBV27; CDR3: CASSLIGSGVLGDTQYF; DNA: TGTGCCAGCAGTTTAATCGGTAGCGGGGTATTAGGAGATACGCAGTATTTT
J: TRBJ2-5; size: once; D: -; V: TRBV7-9; CDR3: CASSFRHSQETQYF; DNA: TGTGCCAGCAGCTTTAGACATTCACAAGAGACCCAGTACTTC
J: TRBJ2-1; size: -; D: TRBD2; V: TRBV29-1; CDR3: CSVDEGRTSGNEQFF; DNA: TGCAGCGTAGATGAAGGGCGGACTAGCGGTAATGAGCAGTTCTTC
J: TRBJ2-7; size: once; D: TRBD2; V: TRBV27; CDR3: CASRPSGVLPEQYF; DNA: TGTGCCAGCAGACCTAGCGGGGTGCTGCCCGAGCAGTACTTC
J: TRBJ2-5; size: -; D: -; V: TRBV9; CDR3: CASSVAPGVNMETQYF; DNA: TGTGCCAGCAGCGTAGCCCCCGGGGTAAATATGGAGACCCAGTACTTC
J: TRBJ1-6; size: once; D: -; V: TRBV7-9; CDR3: CSSSSSLDSPLHF; DNA: TGTTCCAGCAGCTCGTCCCTTGATTCACCCCTCCACTTT
J: TRBJ2-5; size: -; D: -; V: TRBV28; CDR3: CASIGQSQETQYF; DNA: TGTGCCAGCATAGGACAGTCCCAAGAGACCCAGTACTTC
J: TRBJ2-1; size: -; D: TRBD1; V: TRBV23-1; CDR3: CASSQSKGGRGEQFF; DNA: TGCGCCAGCAGTCAATCTAAAGGGGGCCGGGGTGAGCAGTTCTTC
J: TRBJ2-3; size: -; D: -; V: TRBV19; CDR3: CASSIGDQRGTQYF; DNA: TGTGCCAGTAGTATAGGTGATCAACGAGGTACGCAGTATTTT
J: TRBJ2-2; size: once; D: TRBD1; V: TRBV28; CDR3: CASSLYRGFAGELFF; DNA: TGTGCCAGCAGTCTTTACAGGGGATTTGCCGGGGAGCTGTTTTTT
J: TRBJ2-5; size: -; D: -; V: TRBV29-1; CDR3: CSVEISAGTQYF; DNA: TGCAGCGTTGAGATTAGTGCTGGGACCCAGTACTTC
J: TRBJ2-7; size: -; D: TRBD2; V: TRBV27; CDR3: CASSSGRLSYEQYF; DNA: TGTGCCAGCAGTAGCGGGAGACTATCCTACGAGCAGTACTTC
J: TRBJ2-1; size: -; D: TRBD2; V: TRBV6-1; CDR3: CASSGTSGFYNEQFF; DNA: TGTGCCAGCAGTGGGACTAGCGGTTTCTACAATGAGCAGTTCTTC
J: TRBJ2-1; size: -; D: -; V: TRBV11-2; CDR3: CASSSLNEQFF; DNA: TGTGCCAGCAGCAGCCTCAATGAGCAGTTCTTC
J: TRBJ2-1; size: -; D: -; V: TRBV9; CDR3: CASSVAPSAYNEQFF; DNA: TGTGCCAGCAGCGTAGCTCCTAGCGCGTACAATGAGCAGTTCTTC
J: TRBJ2-3; size: -; D: -; V: TRBV20-1; CDR3: CSASYPDTQYF; DNA: TGCAGTGCCTCGTATCCAGATACGCAGTATTTT
J: TRBJ1-2; size: -; D: TRBD1; V: TRBV27; CDR3: CASYKQGANYGYTF; DNA: TGTGCCAGCTATAAACAGGGGGCTAACTATGGCTACACCTTC
J: TRBJ1-1; size: -; D: TRBD1; V: TRBV11-3; CDR3: CASSLSPPQGVDTEAFF; DNA: TGTGCCAGCAGCTTATCGCCTCCCCAGGGGGTAGATACTGAAGCTTTCTTT
J: TRBJ1-6; size: -; D: -; V: TRBV11-2; CDR3: CASSPTDNSPLHF; DNA: TGTGCCAGCAGCCCCACGGATAATTCACCCCTCCACTTT